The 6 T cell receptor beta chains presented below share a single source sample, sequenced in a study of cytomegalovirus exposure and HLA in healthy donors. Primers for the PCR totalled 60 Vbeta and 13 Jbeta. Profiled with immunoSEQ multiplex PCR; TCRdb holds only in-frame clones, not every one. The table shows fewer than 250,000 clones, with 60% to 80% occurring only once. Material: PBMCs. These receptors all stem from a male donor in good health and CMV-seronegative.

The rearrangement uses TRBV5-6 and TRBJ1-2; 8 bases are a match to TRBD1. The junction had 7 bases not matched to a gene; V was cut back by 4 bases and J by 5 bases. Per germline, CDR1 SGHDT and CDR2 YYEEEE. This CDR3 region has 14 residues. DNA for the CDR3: TGTGCCAGCAGCGGATGGACAGGGCCTTATGGCTACACCTTC. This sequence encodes CASSGWTGPYGYTF.

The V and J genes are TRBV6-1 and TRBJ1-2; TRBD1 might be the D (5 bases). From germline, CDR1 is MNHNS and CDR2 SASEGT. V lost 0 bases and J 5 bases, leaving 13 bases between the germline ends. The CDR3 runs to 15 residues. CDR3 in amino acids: CASSEALGGSYGYTF. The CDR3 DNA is TGTGCCAGCAGTGAAGCGCTCGGGGGGAGTTATGGCTACACCTTC.

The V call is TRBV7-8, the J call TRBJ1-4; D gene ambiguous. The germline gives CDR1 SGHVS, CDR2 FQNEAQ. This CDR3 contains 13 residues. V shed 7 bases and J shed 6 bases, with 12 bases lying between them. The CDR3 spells CASTRAPDEKLFF. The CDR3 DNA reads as TGTGCCAGCACGCGGGCCCCGGATGAAAAACTGTTTTTT.

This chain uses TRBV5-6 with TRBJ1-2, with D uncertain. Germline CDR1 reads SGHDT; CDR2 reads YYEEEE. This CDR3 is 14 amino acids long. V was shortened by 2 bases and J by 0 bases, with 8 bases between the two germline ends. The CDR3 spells CASSFPSSNYGYTF. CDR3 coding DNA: TGTGCCAGCAGCTTTCCCAGTTCTAACTATGGCTACACCTTC.

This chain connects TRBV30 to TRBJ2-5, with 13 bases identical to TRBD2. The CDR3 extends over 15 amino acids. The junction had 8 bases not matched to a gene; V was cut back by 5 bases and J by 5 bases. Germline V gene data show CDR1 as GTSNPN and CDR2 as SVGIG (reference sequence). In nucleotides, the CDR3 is TGTGCCTGGCGCAGACTAGCGGGGGGAGGGGAGACCCAGTACTTC. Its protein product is CAWRRLAGGGETQYF.

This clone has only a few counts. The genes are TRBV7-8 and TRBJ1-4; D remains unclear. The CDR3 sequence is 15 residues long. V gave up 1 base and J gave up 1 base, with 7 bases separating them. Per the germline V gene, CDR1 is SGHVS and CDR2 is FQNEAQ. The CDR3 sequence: CASSLVAGTNEKLFF. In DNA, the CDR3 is TGTGCCAGCAGCTTAGTGGCAGGAACTAATGAAAAACTGTTTTTT.